Listed here is a single T cell receptor beta chain. Its antigen remains unknown. Profiled with immunoSEQ multiplex PCR; TCRdb holds only in-frame clones, not every one. The sample records some 100,000 clones, around 90% being singletons. The entry originates in a study of T cell responses to AZD1222 COVID-19 vaccine. In the study overall: Some second doses came at about 4 weeks and others at about 12 weeks; these were pooled. Study results and caveats: Among AZD1222 vaccinees, only five or six were seropositive at baseline. The study found vaccine-associated CD4 TCRs spanning spike, dominant at 160-218 and 743-854. Two doses of AZD1222 preceded a rise in Spike-specific TCR breadth and depth.

After removal of 1 base from V and 8 bases from J, the junction contained 4 bases not matched to a gene. From germline, CDR1 is SGHTA and CDR2 FQGNSA. This CDR3 has 14 residues. This rearrangement joins TRBV7-2 to TRBJ2-1; 8 bases are shared with TRBD2. The sample here was peripheral blood, taken on day 0 of AZD1222 vaccination. The sequence was collected from an adult in good health. The CDR3 coding sequence is TGTGCCAGCAGCTTAGGGGGAGCGGGAGATGAGCAGTTCTTC. This encodes CASSLGGAGDEQFF.